This TCR beta chain was captured in a study of identifying expanded T cells in peripheral blood. Some clones are missing from TCRdb's copy, which holds only in-frame ones; the method was immunoSEQ multiplex PCR. The data show 85,000 to 120,000 clones, with approximately 88% seen just once and roughly 13% held by the top ten. Only one count was recorded for this clone. As yet, its antigen is unknown. Healthy donors had no documented immune events, such as infections, while sampled. CDR1 is MDHEN and CDR2 is SYDVKM in the germline V gene. The CDR3 spans 14 residues. V was cut by 6 bases and J by 0 bases, with 11 bases left in between. Study-level results: Differentially abundant clones: roughly 1.2 between replicates, approximately 15 at around 14 days, roughly 18 at four. Clone count variance between approximately two-week samples rose with total template count.

V usage is TRBV28 and J usage is TRBJ1-2; tentative D call: TRBD1 (5 bases). The sample consisted of blood. The sequence came from a person aged 18 to 69 in good health. For the CDR3, the DNA is TGTGCCAGCAGCCCGGGGACCGCTAACTATGGCTACACCTTC. Translated: CASSPGTANYGYTF.